The 5 T cell receptor beta chains below were found in one sample sequenced in a study of blood T cells in healthy people across ages. PCR was performed a second time for about 7 to 12 cycles using a sample-barcoded 5' primer and a J-beta primer mix. In TCRdb, the 5' RACE reads were re-called with MiXCR into one record per CDR3 protein. The sample contains 920,000 or so distinct CDR3 sequences, 45% of which appear only once. Sequencing was performed on blood. The receptors were gathered from a woman aged 55-70 years in good health.

This clonotype was seen more than once but under ten times. The rearrangement uses TRBV4-1 and TRBJ2-7; 10 nucleotides agree with TRBD1. Germline values: CDR1 MGHRA, CDR2 YSYEKL. Trimming at V came to 3 bases and at J to 6 bases, leaving 5 bases not matched to a gene. The CDR3 totals 14 residues. CDR3 in amino acids: CASSQTGGLGEQYF. The CDR3 nucleotides read TGCGCCAGCAGCCAGACAGGGGGCCTCGGCGAGCAGTACTTC.

The gene calls are TRBV20-1 and TRBJ2-5, with TRBD1 identical over 8 bases. The V and J ends lost 6 bases and 5 bases, in that order; junction bases with no gene match: 11. The length of the CDR3 is 14 residues. CDR1 and CDR2 (germline): DFQATT, SNEGSKA (reference sequence). As DNA, the CDR3 is TGCAGTGCCCCCGGTGAGGACAGGGAGGAGACCCAGTACTTC. This gives the protein CSAPGEDREETQYF.

On this clonotype: At one of its ends the junction is not consistent with the germline gene, which may arise from a read error. The V call is TRBV9, the J call TRBJ2-1; the match to TRBD1 covers 9 bases. Germline V gene lookup returns CDR1 SGDLS and CDR2 YYNGEE. CDR3 length: 14 amino acids. CDR3 sequence reads: CASSRGQGYSEQFF. The CDR3 coding sequence is TGTGCCAGCAGCCGGGGACAGGGATACAGTGAGCAGTTCTTC.

The chain is built from TRBV4-1 and TRBJ2-1; 13 bases map to TRBD2. CDR1 MGHRA and CDR2 YSYEKL come from the germline V gene. The CDR3 runs 17 residues. V shed 3 bases, J shed 8 bases, and the junction held 10 bases outside the gene matches. The CDR3 region has the DNA TGCGCCAGCAGCCAGGGCGAGGGACTAGCGGGATTCGATGAGCAGTTCTTC. Encoded protein: CASSQGEGLAGFDEQFF.

The chain combines TRBV11-2 with TRBJ2-5, with D tentatively TRBD2 (5 bases). Germline CDR1 SGHAT, CDR2 FQNNGV. V was trimmed by 2 bases and J by 5 bases, leaving 12 bases between them. The CDR3 contains 14 residues. The CDR3 spells CASSLTRGKETQYF. The CDR3 nucleotides are TGTGCCAGCAGCTTAACAAGAGGGAAGGAGACCCAGTACTTC.